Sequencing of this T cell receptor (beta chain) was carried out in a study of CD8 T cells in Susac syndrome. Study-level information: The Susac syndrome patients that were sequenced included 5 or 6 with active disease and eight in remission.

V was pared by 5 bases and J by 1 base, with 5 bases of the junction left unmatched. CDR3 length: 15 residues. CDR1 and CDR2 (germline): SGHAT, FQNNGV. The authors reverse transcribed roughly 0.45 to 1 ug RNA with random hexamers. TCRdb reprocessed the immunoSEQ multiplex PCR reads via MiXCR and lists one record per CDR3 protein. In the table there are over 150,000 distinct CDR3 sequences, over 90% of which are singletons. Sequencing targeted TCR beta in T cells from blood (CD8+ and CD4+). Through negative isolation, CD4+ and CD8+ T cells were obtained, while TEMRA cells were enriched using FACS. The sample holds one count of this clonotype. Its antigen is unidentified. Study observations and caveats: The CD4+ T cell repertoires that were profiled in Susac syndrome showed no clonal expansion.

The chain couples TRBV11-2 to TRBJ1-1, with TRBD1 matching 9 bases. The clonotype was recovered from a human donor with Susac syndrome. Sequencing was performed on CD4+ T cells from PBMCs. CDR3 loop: CASSPRQGGNTEAFF. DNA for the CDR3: TGTGCCAGCAGCCCCCGACAGGGGGGGAACACTGAAGCTTTCTTT.